A single sample is the source of the 25 T cell receptor beta chains below, sequenced in a study of neurological immune-mediated disorders. TCRdb passed the 5' RACE reads through MiXCR, listing each CDR3 protein once. The sample yields tens of thousands of distinct CDR3 sequences, around 3.4% seen once. Sequencing was carried out using PBMCs. The receptors shown here come from a woman aged 50 to 65 with multiple sclerosis.

A note on this clonotype: Germline is not matched at one junction end, which may reflect a read error. V is TRBV6-5 and J is TRBJ1-6, with 9 positions matching TRBD1. Germline values: CDR1 MNHEY, CDR2 SVGAGI. The CDR3 spans 15 residues. The CDR3 DNA reads TGTGCCAGCAGTCCCACCGGGACAGGGTACTCAACCCTCAACTTT. Translation gives CASSPTGTGYSTLNF.

This clonotype appeared many times. V usage is TRBV27 and J usage is TRBJ1-6; perhaps TRBD1 as D (6 bases). Germline assignment: CDR1 MNHEY and CDR2 SMNVEV (reference sequence). Trimming removed 6 bases from V and 10 bases from J, with 16 bases in between. The CDR3 runs to 14 residues. The CDR3 bases are TGTGCCAGCAGCCTGGGGGGGGCCATGTCACCCCTCCACTTT. It encodes CASSLGGAMSPLHF.

The V and J genes are TRBV7-9 and TRBJ2-7; possible D gene TRBD1, 6 bases. The CDR3 has 15 amino acids. The ends were cut back, 10 bases at V and 5 bases at J, with 24 bases in the middle. The V gene's germline CDR1 is SEHNR and CDR2 FQNEAQ (reference sequence). The CDR3 DNA reads as TGTGCCAACAGTTTAGGACAGAGTGGTTACCACGAGCAGTACTTC. This sequence encodes CANSLGQSGYHEQYF. Full variable domain (rest looked up from reference TRBV7-9 and TRBJ2-7): DTGVSQNPRHKITKRGQNVTFRCDPISEHNRLYWYRQTLGQGPEFLTYFQNEAQLEKSRLLSDRFSAERPKGSFSTLEIQRTEQGDSAMYLCANSLGQSGYHEQYFGPGTRLTVT.

Many counts were recorded for this clonotype. The chain uses TRBV7-2 and TRBJ2-3; 10 bases are shared with TRBD2. This CDR3 comprises 16 residues. Trimming removed 2 bases from V and 4 bases from J; junction bases left unmatched: 6. Germline lookup yields CDR1 SGHTA and CDR2 FQGNSA. As DNA, the CDR3 is TGTGCCAGCAGCTTAAGCAGCGGGGGGGCCCCAGATACGCAGTATTTT. Its protein is CASSLSSGGAPDTQYF.

This clonotype was detected many times. The V and J genes are TRBV5-1 and TRBJ2-1; 12 nucleotides align to TRBD2. The trim removed 2 bases at V and 9 bases at J, leaving 12 bases unmatched. CDR3 length: 17 residues. CDR1 is SGHRS, CDR2 YFSETQ, per germline. CDR3 loop: CASSFPLLAGGPGEQFF. CDR3 nucleotide sequence: TGCGCCAGCAGCTTTCCTCTCCTAGCGGGGGGGCCGGGTGAGCAGTTCTTC.

This clonotype came up many times. V gene TRBV20-1 combines with J gene TRBJ1-1, with D possibly matching TRBD1 (6 bases). Germline V gene sequence: CDR1 DFQATT, CDR2 SNEGSKA (reference sequence). This CDR3 has 13 residues. Between the trimmed V and J ends, which lost 5 bases and 2 bases, there was a span of 12 bases. The CDR3 here is CSAASGTNTEAFF. The CDR3 coding sequence is TGCAGTGCTGCTTCCGGGACAAACACTGAAGCTTTCTTT.

This clonotype was detected ten times or more. The chain is built from TRBV9 and TRBJ2-1, with 7 bases aligning to TRBD2. CDR1 is SGDLS and CDR2 is YYNGEE in the germline V gene. After removal of 1 base from V and 0 bases from J, the junction contained 7 bases not matched to a gene. The CDR3 spans 17 residues. CDR3 bases: TGTGCCAGCAGCGTAAGGCCGGGGGGTTACTCCTACAATGAGCAGTTCTTC. Translated: CASSVRPGGYSYNEQFF.

This clonotype was seen ten or more times. The chain uses TRBV20-1 and TRBJ2-2; D is ambiguous. Germline CDR1 DFQATT, CDR2 SNEGSKA (reference sequence). This CDR3 has 13 amino acids. Between the trimmed V and J ends, which lost 8 bases and 0 bases, there was a span of 10 bases. The CDR3 coding sequence is TGCAGTCCTCGAGCGCCGAACACCGGGGAGCTGTTTTTT. Its protein product is CSPRAPNTGELFF.

In its sample, this clonotype was seen many times. The chain combines TRBV27 with TRBJ1-1, with TRBD1 identical over 7 bases. J was trimmed by 7 bases and V by 3 bases; bases with no gene match: 5. Germline CDR1 and CDR2: MNHEY and SMNVEV (reference sequence). This CDR3 spans 13 amino acids. CDR3 sequence reads: CASSFQGVGEAFF. The CDR3 bases are TGTGCCAGCAGTTTCCAGGGGGTGGGTGAAGCTTTCTTT.

This clonotype was detected ten times or more. The CDR3 loop is CASSQWGDRAYEQYF. CDR3 nucleotides: TGTGCCAGCAGTCAGTGGGGGGACAGGGCCTACGAGCAGTACTTC. The V call is TRBV27, the J call TRBJ2-7; TRBD1 matches 9 bases. Germline V gives CDR1 MNHEY, CDR2 SMNVEV (reference sequence). This CDR3 contains 15 residues. V lost 5 bases and J lost 2; bases outside the gene matches: 7.

This clonotype was recorded at least ten times. V is TRBV9 and J is TRBJ2-3; D tentatively reads TRBD1 or TRBD2 (5 bases each). V lost 3 bases and J lost 4, with 12 bases in between. Germline V gene lookup returns CDR1 SGDLS and CDR2 YYNGEE. The CDR3 runs to 14 residues. The CDR3 sequence is CASSDGANSDTQYF. In DNA, the CDR3 is TGTGCCAGCAGCGACGGGGCCAACTCAGATACGCAGTATTTT.

This clonotype was seen many times. This chain uses TRBV6-6 with TRBJ1-1; D unclear. V was clipped by 0 bases and J by 0 bases, with 8 bases between them. Germline values: CDR1 MNHNY, CDR2 SVGAGI (reference sequence). This CDR3 contains 15 residues. The DNA of the CDR3 is TGTGCCAGCAGTTACTCCCCGGGCTTGAACACTGAAGCTTTCTTT. Its protein product is CASSYSPGLNTEAFF.

This clonotype was detected ten times or more. CDR3 coding DNA: TGTGCCAGCAGTGCTAACAGGGTGAGAGGCACTGAAGCTTTCTTT. As protein: CASSANRVRGTEAFF. This rearrangement joins TRBV2 to TRBJ1-1; possibly TRBD1 for D (6 bases). Trimming pared 4 bases from V and 4 bases from J, leaving 16 bases between. Looked up from germline, CDR1 is SNHLY and CDR2 is FYNNEI. This CDR3 is built from 15 residues.

This clonotype was picked up a small number of times. This clone may be a read error of a much larger clone one base away. CDR3 residues: CSATGQETQYF. The CDR3 DNA is TGCAGTGCCACAGGCCAAGAGACCCAGTACTTC. The J gene is TRBJ2-5, the V gene TRBV20-1, with TRBD1 as a possible D gene (5 bases). V lost 6 bases, J lost 1 base, and 6 bases lay in between. In germline, CDR1 is DFQATT, CDR2 SNEGSKA (reference sequence). This CDR3 region has 11 residues.

This rearrangement joins TRBV24-1 to TRBJ2-3; D remains unclear. V was pared by 4 bases and J by 0 bases, with 7 bases between. From germline, CDR1 is KGHDR and CDR2 SFDVKD. This CDR3 comprises 14 residues. Here the CDR3 reads CATSESSSTDTQYF. The CDR3 bases are TGTGCCACCAGTGAATCGTCTAGCACAGATACGCAGTATTTT.

This clonotype was detected many times. The chain is built from TRBV5-1 and TRBJ1-3, with 7 bases identical to TRBD1. This CDR3 has 15 residues. Germline assignment: CDR1 SGHRS and CDR2 YFSETQ. Germline trimming cut 4 bases from V and 0 bases from J; bases unmatched to any gene: 4. CDR3 coding DNA: TGCGCCAGCAGCACTACAGGGGCCTCTGGAAACACCATATATTTT. Protein product: CASSTTGASGNTIYF.

This clonotype was seen repeatedly, ten times or more. This chain uses TRBV12-3 or TRBV12-4 with TRBJ1-3; D is perhaps TRBD1 (6 bases). Trimming pared 6 bases from V and 2 bases from J, leaving 11 bases between. The length of the CDR3 is 14 residues. The CDR3 here is CASSRGGPGNTIYF. As DNA, the CDR3 is TGTGCCAGCAGCCGAGGGGGGCCTGGAAACACCATATATTTT.

The chain uses TRBV11-3 and TRBJ2-1, with TRBD1 as a possible D gene (6 bases). The V end was cut by 2 bases, the J end by 5 bases, with 13 bases between. This CDR3 is 15 amino acids long. Germline lookup yields CDR1 SGHNT and CDR2 YENEEA. CDR3 coding DNA: TGTGCCAGCAGCTTAACCGGGACACCTGACAATGAGCAGTTCTTC. It codes for CASSLTGTPDNEQFF.

This clonotype was counted many times. The rearrangement links TRBV20-1 to TRBJ2-3; 11 positions match TRBD2. The germline V gene has CDR1 DFQATT and CDR2 SNEGSKA (reference sequence). The CDR3 extends over 17 amino acids. With V trimmed by 0 bases and J by 0 bases, 5 bases remained unmatched. The CDR3 sequence is CSARDPLAGGSTDTQYF. Here the CDR3 DNA reads TGCAGTGCTAGAGATCCTCTAGCGGGGGGAAGCACAGATACGCAGTATTTT.

This clonotype was found many times. The genes are TRBV27 and TRBJ2-5; D remains unclear. Germline CDR1 and CDR2: MNHEY and SMNVEV (reference sequence). The CDR3 contains 15 residues. Trimming stripped 3 bases from V and 4 bases from J, with 15 bases between. The CDR3, as DNA: TGTGCCAGCAGTTTTTTACAGACAAGATTAGAGACCCAGTACTTC. Translation gives CASSFLQTRLETQYF.

This clonotype was recorded many times. The chain's CDR3 is CSARSRNTEAFF. The CDR3 DNA reads TGCAGTGCTAGAAGCAGGAACACTGAAGCTTTCTTT. The chain employs TRBV20-1 and TRBJ1-1, with D unresolved. The CDR3 has 12 amino acids. V was clipped by 2 bases and J by 1 base, with 5 bases between them. Per the germline V gene, CDR1 is DFQATT and CDR2 is SNEGSKA (reference sequence).

This clonotype was seen many times. V and J are TRBV2 and TRBJ1-5; TRBD1 matches 8 bases. CDR3 length: 14 residues. V was pared by 5 bases and J by 7 bases, with 7 bases of the junction left unmatched. Germline lookup yields CDR1 SNHLY and CDR2 FYNNEI. The CDR3 loop is CASSSQGARQPQHF. The CDR3 DNA reads as TGTGCCAGCAGTTCCCAGGGGGCAAGACAGCCCCAGCATTTT.

There are many counts of this clonotype. The chain is built from TRBV5-6 and TRBJ1-2; D unclear. This CDR3 has 15 residues. The ends were cut back, 4 bases at V and 6 bases at J, with 19 bases in the middle. Germline lookup yields CDR1 SGHDT and CDR2 YYEEEE. The CDR3 spells CASSLRTHLYDGYTF. CDR3 nucleotides: TGTGCCAGCAGCCTGCGGACTCACCTATATGATGGCTACACCTTC.

The sample holds many counts of this clonotype. The V and J genes are TRBV6-1 and TRBJ2-1; tentatively, D is TRBD1 or TRBD2 (6 bases each). V was clipped by 10 bases and J by 8 bases, with 27 bases between them. CDR1 MNHNS and CDR2 SASEGT come from the germline V gene. The CDR3 runs to 16 residues. This CDR3 reads CANGGPNTKNRHEQFF. CDR3 in DNA: TGTGCCAACGGGGGCCCTAATACAAAAAACCGACATGAGCAGTTCTTC.

This clonotype was detected a few times. A read error is possible here, since a much larger clone lies one base away. The V call is TRBV6-5, the J call TRBJ2-4; 7 bases line up with TRBD1. CDR3 size: 13 residues. V shed 6 bases and J 10 bases; nucleotides not matched to a gene: 9. CDR1 is MNHEY and CDR2 is SVGAGI in the germline V gene. The CDR3 loop reads CASSRKGAEIQYF. Written as DNA, the CDR3 is TGTGCCAGCAGCCGTAAGGGGGCGGAAATTCAGTACTTC.